The T cell receptor (beta chain) described here comes from a study of CD8 T cells in Susac syndrome. Overall study: Sequenced Susac syndrome patients included five or six with active disease and under ten who were in remission.

V lost 5 bases, J lost 6 bases, and 11 bases lay in between. This CDR3 has 13 amino acids. CDR1 is LNHNV and CDR2 is YYDKDF in the germline V gene (reference sequence). RNA in amounts of roughly 0.5 to 1 ug was reverse transcribed with random hexamers. Multiplex immunoSEQ PCR targeted 54 Vbeta and 13 Jbeta TCR beta segments. From the immunoSEQ multiplex PCR reads, TCRdb called clonotypes with MiXCR, one entry per CDR3 protein. The data show 75,000 to 80,000 distinct CDR3 sequences, with approximately 93% seen just once and about 0.5% held by the top ten. The receptor was isolated from a human donor with Susac syndrome. The chain employs TRBV15 and TRBJ2-1, with D possibly called TRBD1 or TRBD2 (5 bases each). Sequencing input: CD8+ T cells from PBMCs. This chain's CDR3 is CATSPGAGNEQFF. The CDR3 DNA reads as TGTGCCACCAGCCCCGGGGCCGGCAATGAGCAGTTCTTC.